The rows below give T cell receptor beta chains drawn from one sample of a study of blood T cell repertoires in COVID-19. Repertoires were generated with immunoSEQ multiplex PCR, while TCRdb's copy carries only in-frame clones and drops some. The sample has about 200,000 clones, about four fifths seen once. The sample was PBMCs or T cells enriched from blood (not recorded which). The source is a man in his forties who had recovered from COVID-19. Both conserved end residues are part of each CDR3. Each record gives: D gene, J gene, V gene, clone size, CDR3 DNA, CDR3 protein. The D gene is left open where the match is weak. Not all rows give a size; the values are once, few, many and, for expanded clones, a class.

>TRBD2|TRBJ2-2|TRBV5-1|NA
TGCGCCAGCAGCCCTAGACTAGCGGGGGGGCCCAACACCGGGGAGCTGTTTTTT
CASSPRLAGGPNTGELFF
>NA|TRBJ1-2|TRBV28|once
TGTGCCAGCAGTTTCCCCCCATATGGCTACACCTTC
CASSFPPYGYTF
>TRBD2|TRBJ2-7|TRBV27|NA
TGTGCCAGCAGTTACCGGACTAGCGGGGGCTACGAGCAGTACTTC
CASSYRTSGGYEQYF
>NA|TRBJ1-1|TRBV10-3|once
TGTGCCACGCGTATTGGGCTGAACACTGAAGCTTTCTTT
CATRIGLNTEAFF
>NA|TRBJ1-1|TRBV6-5|NA
TGTGCCAGCAGTAATCAGGGCCTCTACACTGAAGCTTTCTTT
CASSNQGLYTEAFF
>NA|TRBJ1-5|TRBV6-8|NA
TGTGCCAGCAGTTACGGCAGCAATCAGCCCCAGCATTTT
CASSYGSNQPQHF
>NA|TRBJ1-6|TRBV7-3|NA
TGTGCCAGCAGCTTCACAGGGACAAGTAATTCACCCCTCCACTTT
CASSFTGTSNSPLHF
>NA|TRBJ1-1|TRBV27|NA
TGTGCCAGCAGTTGGGGGGGACACAGGTTGAACACTGAAGCTTTCTTT
CASSWGGHRLNTEAFF
>NA|TRBJ2-7|TRBV5-6|NA
TGTGCCAGCAGCTTAAGCGGTCTCAAGGGAGAGCAGTACTTC
CASSLSGLKGEQYF
>TRBD1|TRBJ1-4|TRBV4-1|few
TGCGCCAGCAGCCCGACGGACAGGGCGGCCGGAAAACTGTTTTTT
CASSPTDRAAGKLFF
>NA|TRBJ1-2|TRBV2|NA
TGTGCCAGCAGTGTGACGGCCAGGCTTGGCTACACCTTC
CASSVTARLGYTF
>TRBD2|TRBJ2-5|TRBV5-4|NA
TGTGCCAGCAGCTTGTTAGCGGGGGCAGAGACCCAGTACTTC
CASSLLAGAETQYF
>NA|TRBJ2-7|TRBV5-1|NA
TGCGCCAGCAGCTTGTTTCAGGCCTCCTACGAGCAGTACTTC
CASSLFQASYEQYF
>TRBD1|TRBJ1-2|TRBV7-8|NA
TGTGCCAGCAGCGTAGTATCAGGGGGCTTTAACTATGGCTACACCTTC
CASSVVSGGFNYGYTF
>TRBD1|TRBJ1-2|TRBV19|NA
TGTGCCAGTACCCGGACAGGGATGGGCTATGGCTACACCTTC
CASTRTGMGYGYTF
>TRBD2|TRBJ2-7|TRBV5-1|NA
TGCGCCAGCAGCTGGGGACTAGCGGGGGTTCGACTGGGCTACGAGCAGTACTTC
CASSWGLAGVRLGYEQYF
>NA|TRBJ2-6|TRBV2|NA
TGTGCCAGCAGTGAATCAGGGTCTGGGGCCAACGTCCTGACTTTC
CASSESGSGANVLTF
>NA|TRBJ1-6|TRBV19|NA
TGTGCCAGTAGGGTGAGCTCCTATAATTCACCCCTCCACTTT
CASRVSSYNSPLHF